The clone carrying this TCR beta chain appeared a few times. This entry comes from a study of T cell repertoires in cytomegalovirus infection. Background on the study: Through public TCR beta signatures, both CMV infection and matching HLA type were indicated.

V shed 7 bases and J shed 0 bases, with 13 bases lying between them. The CDR3 runs to 14 residues. The germline gives CDR1 MNHEY, CDR2 SVGAGI. TCRdb used MiXCR to reprocess the reads, holding one entry per CDR3 protein. The sample has some 180,000 distinct CDR3 sequences; about a sixth are singletons. This TCR derives from a human donor in good health (CMV status not recorded). Some clones in this sample may be carry-over from other donors' samples. Sample: CD8+ T cells from PBMCs. The V gene is TRBV6-5, the J gene TRBJ2-7, with no clear D. CDR3 DNA: TGTGCCAGCACCAATAATAGGGTCTCCTACGAGCAGTACTTC. Amino acids: CASTNNRVSYEQYF.